This T cell receptor beta chain was sequenced for a study of cytomegalovirus exposure and HLA in healthy donors. Turning to the study itself: The early release's HLA-typed donors yielded some 85 million unique TCRs.

Overall study results and limits: Later work found most CMV-associated TCR beta chains apparently HLA-restricted. Presence/absence results assume similar sequencing depth per donor, which may not hold.

This clone was recorded a few times. Its antigen is as yet unknown. Researchers ran the PCR with 60 Vbeta and 13 Jbeta primers. Some clones are missing from TCRdb's copy, which holds only in-frame ones; the method was immunoSEQ multiplex PCR. The sample carries some 200,000 clones, 9.5% to 15% recorded once. With V trimmed by 7 bases and J by 5 bases, 8 bases remained unmatched. CDR1 is SNHLY and CDR2 is FYNNEI in the germline V gene. This CDR3 contains 14 residues. The specimen was PBMCs. The source of this sequence is a middle-aged man in good health and CMV-seropositive. V and J are TRBV2 and TRBJ1-2; 9 positions agree with TRBD1. This CDR3 is CASILGQGRYGYTF. CDR3 DNA sequence: TGTGCCAGCATTCTCGGACAGGGGAGGTATGGCTACACCTTC. Together with reference TRBV2 and TRBJ1-2, the CDR3 gives the full variable domain: EPEVTQTPSHQVTQMGQEVILRCVPISNHLYFYWYRQILGQKVEFLVSFYNNEISEKSEIFDDQFSVERPDGSNFTLKIRSTKLEDSAMYFCASILGQGRYGYTFGSGTRLTVV.